One sample yielded the 27 T cell receptor beta chains listed below, sequenced in a study of blood T cell repertoires in COVID-19. Profiled with immunoSEQ multiplex PCR; TCRdb holds only in-frame clones, not every one. The table lists some 160,000 clones, 60% to 85% of them singletons. Material for sequencing was peripheral blood. These receptors all come from a man aged 45 to 65 with active or convalescent COVID-19.

The chain is built from TRBV28 and TRBJ2-3; 10 nucleotides align to TRBD1. V dropped 5 bases and J dropped 4; count of bases not matched to a gene: 15. Per the germline V gene, CDR1 is MDHEN and CDR2 is SYDVKM. The CDR3 has 18 residues. DNA for the CDR3: TGTGCCAGCAGTCCCACGGAGGGGGACAGGGGTGCCCCAGATACGCAGTATTTT. Its protein is CASSPTEGDRGAPDTQYF.

The chain couples TRBV15 to TRBJ2-1; perhaps TRBD2 as D (6 bases). CDR1 is LNHNV, CDR2 YYDKDF, per germline (reference sequence). This CDR3 has 17 amino acids. The V end lost 1 base, the J end lost 9 bases, and 22 bases lay between the germline ends. The CDR3 here is CATSRGKGGTSSGEQFF. CDR3 bases: TGTGCCACCAGCAGAGGAAAGGGTGGAACTAGTAGCGGTGAGCAGTTCTTC.

The genes are TRBV27 and TRBJ1-1; tentative D call: TRBD1 (5 bases). CDR1 is MNHEY, CDR2 SMNVEV, per germline (reference sequence). Between the trimmed V and J ends, which lost 2 bases and 11 bases, there was a span of 9 bases. This CDR3 spans 11 amino acids. The CDR3 loop reads CASSLGANAFF. CDR3 DNA sequence: TGTGCCAGCAGTTTAGGGGCAAACGCTTTCTTT.

The chain uses TRBV5-6 and TRBJ1-2, with D possibly matching TRBD1 (6 bases). Germline V gene data show CDR1 as SGHDT and CDR2 as YYEEEE. Trimming shortened V by 1 base and J by 14 bases, and 18 bases separated the two germline ends. The CDR3 extends over 13 amino acids. As DNA, the CDR3 is TGTGCCAGCAGCTTGTGGGGGAACAGGGCTCAAACCTTC. Protein product: CASSLWGNRAQTF. Drawing the rest from reference TRBV5-6 and TRBJ1-2, the complete variable domain is DAGVTQSPTHLIKTRGQQVTLRCSPKSGHDTVSWYQQALGQGPQFIFQYYEEEERQRGNFPDRFSGHQFPNYSSELNVNALLLGDSALYLCASSLWGNRAQTFGSGTRLTVV.

The chain combines TRBV5-5 with TRBJ2-7; 9 positions match TRBD1. V lost 6 bases to trimming and J lost 7 bases; unmatched junction nucleotides: 8. CDR1 and CDR2 from the germline V gene are SGHKS and YYEKEE (reference sequence). The CDR3 is 13 amino acids. DNA for the CDR3: TGTGCCAGCATCGGACAGGGGCCCAGAGAGCAGTACTTC. Residues: CASIGQGPREQYF.

The chain links TRBV12-3 or TRBV12-4 to TRBJ2-7, with TRBD1 identical over 9 bases. Trimming cost V 6 bases and J 5 bases; bases outside gene matches: 5. The CDR3 consists of 13 residues. The CDR3 nucleotides read TGTGCCAGCAGCACCGGGACAGGGAACGAGCAGTACTTC. Amino acids: CASSTGTGNEQYF.

This clone has at least ten counts. The chain uses TRBV27 and TRBJ2-2, with TRBD1 identical over 9 bases. Germline CDR1 reads MNHEY; CDR2 reads SMNVEV (reference sequence). V was pared by 5 bases and J by 7 bases, with 11 bases of the junction left unmatched. The CDR3 is made up of 16 amino acids. DNA of the CDR3: TGTGCCAGCAGTACTTTGGCGGGACAGGGTCACGGGGAGCTGTTTTTT. Its protein is CASSTLAGQGHGELFF.

The J gene is TRBJ2-7, the V gene TRBV7-2, with TRBD1 matching over 7 bases. CDR1 and CDR2 (germline): SGHTA, FQGNSA. V dropped 0 bases and J dropped 3; count of bases not matched to a gene: 5. This CDR3 spans 15 amino acids. The CDR3 DNA reads TGTGCCAGCAGCTTAGCAGGGGGCTCGCGCTACGAGCAGTACTTC. It translates to CASSLAGGSRYEQYF.

The chain carries TRBV11-2 and TRBJ1-2; 7 bases fit TRBD1. With V trimmed by 1 base and J by 8 bases, 4 bases remained unmatched. Germline CDR1 is SGHAT and CDR2 is FQNNGV. The CDR3 length is 13 residues. The chain's CDR3 is CASSLGDRGGYTF. CDR3 nucleotide sequence: TGTGCCAGCAGCTTAGGGGACAGAGGGGGCTACACCTTC.

The chain recombines TRBV7-9 with TRBJ1-1; TRBD1 matches 10 bases. The germline CDR1 and CDR2 sequences are SEHNR and FQNEAQ (reference sequence). With V trimmed by 5 bases and J by 7 bases, 13 bases remained unmatched. The CDR3 length is 16 residues. The CDR3 DNA is TGTGCCAGCAGCGTCTCATCTGGACAGGGGGTCGGTGAAGCTTTCTTT. Its translation: CASSVSSGQGVGEAFF.

The rearrangement uses TRBV7-9 and TRBJ2-7; D is unclear. Germline CDR1 SEHNR, CDR2 FQNEAQ (reference sequence). CDR3 length: 13 amino acids. V shed 2 bases and J shed 5 bases, with 10 bases lying between them. DNA of the CDR3: TGTGCCAGCAGCTTAAATTTTATCGACGAGCAGTACTTC. Its translation: CASSLNFIDEQYF. The whole variable domain, filled in from reference TRBV7-9 and TRBJ2-7, reads DTGVSQNPRHKITKRGQNVTFRCDPISEHNRLYWYRQTLGQGPEFLTYFQNEAQLEKSRLLSDRFSAERPKGSFSTLEIQRTEQGDSAMYLCASSLNFIDEQYFGPGTRLTVT.

This chain links TRBV3-1 (or the pseudogene TRBV3-2) with TRBJ1-2; D not resolved. CDR1 LGHDT and CDR2 YNNKEL come from the germline V gene (reference sequence). This CDR3 contains 16 residues. Between the trimmed V and J ends, which lost 0 bases and 4 bases, there was a span of 15 bases. The CDR3 loop reads CASSQDPGYLSYGYTF. CDR3 sequence (DNA): TGTGCCAGCAGCCAAGATCCCGGGTACCTGTCCTATGGCTACACCTTC.

The chain recombines TRBV28 with TRBJ2-7, with TRBD1 matching over 9 bases. There are 19 residues in the CDR3. Germline values: CDR1 MDHEN, CDR2 SYDVKM. With 4 bases clipped from V and 0 bases from J, the junction kept 16 bases outside the gene matches. CDR3: CASSWDGTGRSSFSYEQYF. The CDR3 DNA follows: TGTGCCAGCAGTTGGGACGGGACAGGGCGTTCTTCCTTCTCCTACGAGCAGTACTTC.

This rearrangement joins TRBV10-1 to TRBJ1-5; D not certain. The length of the CDR3 is 16 residues. Germline V lookup: CDR1 WNHNN, CDR2 SYGVQD (reference sequence). V lost 0 bases, J lost 4 bases, and 13 bases lay in between. The CDR3 DNA reads as TGCGCCAGCAGTGAGTCGAGGGTCGGTCCAAATCAGCCCCAGCATTTT. Protein sequence: CASSESRVGPNQPQHF.

The chain joins TRBV7-9 to TRBJ2-1, with D maybe TRBD2 (5 bases). Looked up from germline, CDR1 is SEHNR and CDR2 is FQNEAQ (reference sequence). CDR3 length: 17 residues. V lost 5 bases and J 0 bases, leaving 17 bases between the germline ends. CDR3 in DNA: TGTGCCAGCAGCCCCTCACTAGTCCGGAGCTCCTACAATGAGCAGTTCTTC. This encodes CASSPSLVRSSYNEQFF.

This rearrangement joins TRBV7-9 to TRBJ1-5; D remains unclear. Trimming left V 5 bases short and J 1 base short, with 15 bases between. The CDR3 runs 16 residues. Germline loops: CDR1 SEHNR, CDR2 FQNEAQ (reference sequence). The CDR3 protein is CASSPGRGLSNQPQHF. DNA of the CDR3: TGTGCCAGCAGCCCCGGTCGGGGTTTAAGCAATCAGCCCCAGCATTTT.

This clone was seen a few times. This chain connects TRBV25-1 to TRBJ2-7, with TRBD2 matching over 11 bases. The CDR3 covers 16 residues. The trim removed 2 bases at V and 7 bases at J, leaving 10 bases unmatched. The V gene's germline CDR1 is MGHDK and CDR2 SYGVNS. The chain's CDR3 is CASSESSGRDLGEQYF. The CDR3 DNA is TGTGCCAGCAGTGAAAGTAGCGGGAGGGATCTTGGAGAGCAGTACTTC.

The gene calls are TRBV11-2 and TRBJ1-1; maybe TRBD1 (5 bases). The V gene's germline CDR1 is SGHAT and CDR2 FQNNGV. The CDR3 sequence is 16 residues long. V shed 2 bases and J shed 5 bases, with 18 bases lying between them. This chain's CDR3 is CASSLNLARVGTEAFF. DNA for the CDR3: TGTGCCAGCAGCTTAAATCTGGCCAGGGTAGGAACTGAAGCTTTCTTT.

The chain carries TRBV7-3 and TRBJ2-3, with TRBD2 matching 14 bases. The ends lost 5 bases at V and 5 bases at J; junction bases unmatched: 9. The CDR3 has 17 amino acids. Looked up from germline, CDR1 is SGHTA and CDR2 is FQGTGA. The CDR3: CASSPRLAGGFGDTQYF. DNA for the CDR3: TGTGCCAGCAGCCCGCGACTAGCGGGAGGGTTTGGAGATACGCAGTATTTT.

This chain uses TRBV19 with TRBJ1-4, with a possible D match to TRBD1 (5 bases). The CDR3 is 13 residues long. CDR1 is LNHDA, CDR2 SQIVND, per germline (reference sequence). Trimming stripped 6 bases from V and 10 bases from J, with 15 bases between. CDR3 nucleotides: TGTGCCAGTAGGCCCGCAGGGCCCGGAAAACTGTTTTTT. Protein product: CASRPAGPGKLFF.

The chain is built from TRBV19 and TRBJ2-2; weak D call: TRBD1 (6 bases). This CDR3 region has 15 residues. The germline V gene has CDR1 LNHDA and CDR2 SQIVND (reference sequence). The V end was cut by 6 bases, the J end by 5 bases, with 16 bases between. The CDR3 reads CASSNRDPKTGELFF. CDR3 nucleotide sequence: TGTGCCAGTAGCAACAGGGACCCTAAGACCGGGGAGCTGTTTTTT.

This clone was counted a few times. The chain links TRBV14 to TRBJ2-7; the match to TRBD2 covers 12 bases. From germline, CDR1 is SGHDN and CDR2 FVKESK. The ends lost 4 bases at V and 3 bases at J; junction bases unmatched: 7. The CDR3 consists of 16 residues. Here the CDR3 reads CASSPWTSGTHYEQYF. The DNA for the CDR3 is TGTGCCAGCAGCCCTTGGACTAGCGGGACCCACTACGAGCAGTACTTC.

The chain uses TRBV11-2 and TRBJ1-4, with TRBD1 matching over 10 bases. The CDR3 is 17 amino acids. V was pared by 4 bases and J by 5 bases, with 10 bases of the junction left unmatched. The germline V gene has CDR1 SGHAT and CDR2 FQNNGV. The CDR3 is CASSSSRDRGLNEKLFF. CDR3 bases: TGTGCCAGCAGCTCCAGCCGGGACAGGGGTTTGAATGAAAAACTGTTTTTT. The full variable domain, in which reference TRBV11-2 and TRBJ1-4 provide the parts outside the CDR3, is EAGVAQSPRYKIIEKRQSVAFWCNPISGHATLYWYQQILGQGPKLLIQFQNNGVVDDSQLPKDRFSAERLKGVDSTLKIQPAKLEDSAVYLCASSSSRDRGLNEKLFFGSGTQLSVL.

There are many counts of this clone. This chain uses TRBV2 with TRBJ2-7; tentatively, D is TRBD2 (6 bases). CDR1 is SNHLY, CDR2 FYNNEI, per germline. The CDR3 extends over 13 amino acids. V was shortened by 8 bases and J by 1 base, with 12 bases between the two germline ends. The CDR3 DNA reads as TGTGCCAGCCCGGGGAGGAGTTCCTACGAGCAGTACTTC. Protein sequence: CASPGRSSYEQYF.

V gene TRBV9 combines with J gene TRBJ2-3; 12 bases are shared with TRBD1. Germline V gene data show CDR1 as SGDLS and CDR2 as YYNGEE. Germline trimming cut 0 bases from V and 5 bases from J; bases unmatched to any gene: 7. The length of the CDR3 is 17 residues. CDR3 region: CASSVVGTGGEEDTQYF. For the CDR3, the DNA is TGTGCCAGCAGCGTAGTTGGGACAGGGGGCGAAGAAGATACGCAGTATTTT.

V and J are TRBV27 and TRBJ2-3, with D maybe TRBD2 (6 bases). The CDR3 runs to 15 residues. Germline CDR1 reads MNHEY; CDR2 reads SMNVEV (reference sequence). Trimming shortened V by 6 bases and J by 7 bases, and 20 bases separated the two germline ends. CDR3 in amino acids: CASSRRAEIRHTQYF. The CDR3 nucleotides read TGTGCCAGCAGCCGGAGGGCGGAGATTCGACATACGCAGTATTTT.

In nucleotides, the CDR3 is TGTGCCACCAGTGGGGCTAGCGGGACCCAAGAGACCCAGTACTTC. Translation: CATSGASGTQETQYF. The V gene is TRBV24-1, the J gene TRBJ2-5; 9 positions match TRBD2. Trimming cost V 5 bases and J 1 base; bases outside gene matches: 4. There are 15 residues in the CDR3. Germline V CDR1 and CDR2: KGHDR, SFDVKD.